The T cell receptor (beta chain) described here comes from a study of a mutant IDH1 vaccine in newly diagnosed glioma. Study-level information: Treated patients, averaging around 40 years, were 62.5% male and approximately 38% female. Therapy received beforehand was radiotherapy, temozolomide, or both, with most patients given both. Overall study findings and caveats: With respect to changes in top peripheral T cell clonotypes, pseudoprogression seemed unrelated. The vaccine induced immune responses, and these occurred in 80% to 95% of patients.

Time point meaning: week 23, last vaccination. Each vaccine dose was 300 ug of mutant IDH1 20-mer peptide, with topical imiquimod. Deletions cut 0 bases from V and 5 bases from J, with 13 bases between. Germline CDR1 LGHNA, CDR2 YNFKEQ. There are 15 residues in the CDR3. Concerning this clone itself: Antigen: not known.

The table came from immunoSEQ multiplex PCR; TCRdb's copy has only in-frame clones and leaves some out. Among 40,000 to 45,000 clones listed, approximately 88% were seen once. This TCR was recovered from a woman aged 18-29 years with glioma. Some clones in this sample may be carry-over from other donors' samples. The source material was PBMCs, sampled from a glioma patient whose treatment included an IDH1 peptide vaccine. The gene calls are TRBV4-2 and TRBJ1-2, with D tentatively TRBD1 (6 bases). The CDR3 region has the DNA TGTGCCAGCAGCCAAGATAATCGACAGGTGTATGGCTACACCTTC. Translating gives CASSQDNRQVYGYTF.